This TCR beta chain was sequenced during a study of blood T cell repertoires in COVID-19. Study details: PBMCs, B-cell-depleted T cells, or T cells were the source of the cDNA or gDNA that made up the material.

Authors' data handling: Estimated nucleated cell counts came from reference gene primer amplification. Data came from immunoSEQ multiplex PCR; TCRdb stores just in-frame clones and leaves some out. The V and J calls and clone size were taken over from that table, and D and trimming were inferred from the DNA. This table holds hundreds of thousands of clones, 85% found once. This CDR3 comprises 14 residues. V shed 8 bases and J shed 1 base, with 12 bases lying between them. Germline V CDR1 and CDR2: LNHDA, SQIVND (reference sequence). The V gene is TRBV19, the J gene TRBJ1-5, with D hard to call. The clonotype was recovered from a woman younger than 30 with acute or convalescent COVID-19. Sequencing input: peripheral blood. CDR3 residues: CASVGPGSNQPQHF. The CDR3 region has the DNA TGTGCCAGTGTTGGGCCCGGAAGCAATCAGCCCCAGCATTTT. The full variable domain, completed using reference TRBV19 and TRBJ1-5, is DGGITQSPKYLFRKEGQNVTLSCEQNLNHDAMYWYRQDPGQGLRLIYYSQIVNDFQKGDIAEGYSVSREKKESFPLTVTSAQKNPTAFYLCASVGPGSNQPQHFGDGTRLSIL.